This TCR beta chain was documented in a study of graft-versus-host responses after intestinal transplantation. The CDR3 loop spans 17 amino acids. CDR1 and CDR2 (germline): MGHRA, YSYEKL. With 4 bases removed from V and 3 bases from J, the gap between germline ends came to 22 bases. The table came from immunoSEQ multiplex PCR; TCRdb's copy has only in-frame clones and leaves some out. Seen here are 50,000 or so clones, under 95% observed once, and the top ten hold 2.5% to 3%. The TCR sequence derives from a human patient who received an intestinal transplant, so some T cells may come from the graft donor. The sequencing here drew on PBMCs, taken around 120 days after intestinal transplantation. The gene calls are TRBV4-1 and TRBJ2-7; D might be TRBD1 or TRBD2, each matching 5 bases. The CDR3 nucleotides are TGCGCCAGCAGCCTTGGCCCCGGGACCATCGAGAGCTACGAGCAGTACTTC. It specifies CASSLGPGTIESYEQYF.